The 29 T cell receptor beta chains in this list originate from one sample, sequenced in a study of CD8+CD57+ T cells in acquired aplastic anemia. Template material for TCR beta VDJ and CDR3 profiling consisted of genomic DNA. One entry per CDR3 protein, called by TCRdb with MiXCR from the reads. The sample contains 250,000 to 350,000 distinct CDR3 sequences, roughly three fifths of which appear only once. Sequencing was performed on sorted CD4+, CD8+, or CD8+CD57+ T cells (not recorded which) from PBMCs. The receptor set was obtained from a human donor with severe aplastic anemia or a healthy control (not recorded which).

The chain carries TRBV27 and TRBJ2-3; 8 bases line up with TRBD1. Germline trimming cut 6 bases from V and 0 bases from J; bases unmatched to any gene: 5. This CDR3 has 15 amino acids. Germline V CDR1 and CDR2: MNHEY, SMNVEV (reference sequence). The CDR3 region is CASSQGQASTDTQYF. The CDR3 DNA is TGTGCCAGCAGCCAGGGACAGGCTAGCACAGATACGCAGTATTTT.

The chain employs TRBV5-1 and TRBJ2-7; 7 bases map to TRBD2. The CDR3 length is 13 residues. CDR1 and CDR2 (germline): SGHRS, YFSETQ. V shed 7 bases, J shed 3 bases, and the junction held 7 bases outside the gene matches. The CDR3 DNA is TGCGCCAGCGCGACGACTAGCTACTACGAGCAGTACTTC. It codes for CASATTSYYEQYF.

This chain uses TRBV20-1 with TRBJ1-5, with D unresolved. In germline, CDR1 is DFQATT, CDR2 SNEGSKA (reference sequence). The CDR3 consists of 15 residues. Trimming stripped 0 bases from V and 3 bases from J, with 12 bases between. The CDR3 region is CSARDLNGDNQPQHF. The CDR3 DNA reads as TGCAGTGCTAGAGATCTTAACGGGGACAATCAGCCCCAGCATTTT.

As to this clonotype: A much larger clone differs from this one at a single base, so this may be a read error. This CDR3 fails to terminate in the conserved phenylalanine or tryptophan, so it likely reflects a read error. The V call is TRBV7-8, the J call TRBJ2-5; TRBD2 might be the D (6 bases). The V and J ends lost 8 bases and 2 bases respectively, with 12 bases between them. Germline V CDR1 and CDR2: SGHVS, FQNEAQ. The CDR3 covers 13 residues. This chain's CDR3 is CASGGGGQETQYS. The DNA of the CDR3 is TGTGCCAGCGGGGGAGGAGGGCAAGAGACCCAGTACTCC.

The V gene is TRBV7-6, the J gene TRBJ2-3, with D uncertain. Germline values: CDR1 SGHVS, CDR2 FNYEAQ. The V gene lost 0 bases and the J gene lost 2 bases, with 6 bases spanning the gap. The CDR3 runs to 14 residues. The CDR3 region is CASSLAVTTDTQYF. In DNA, the CDR3 is TGTGCCAGCAGCTTAGCCGTAACCACAGATACGCAGTATTTT.

In this sample, this clonotype turned up once. The rearrangement links TRBV2 to TRBJ2-3; 11 bases line up with TRBD2. The CDR3 is 14 residues long. Germline CDR1 SNHLY, CDR2 FYNNEI. The V gene end was trimmed by 5 bases and the J gene end by 3 bases; junction bases not matched to a gene: 1. DNA for the CDR3: TGTGCCAGCAGTACTAGCGGGGGTACAGATACGCAGTATTTT. Its protein is CASSTSGGTDTQYF.

Comments on this clonotype: Sequence at one end of the junction differs from germline and may be a read error. V usage is TRBV5-1 and J usage is TRBJ2-1; a possible D gene is TRBD2 (6 bases). CDR3 size: 13 residues. CDR1 is SGHRS, CDR2 YFSETQ, per germline. The CDR3 nucleotides are TGTGCCAGCAGCTTATTTGGGGGAGGAGAAGCGTTCTTC. This gives the protein CASSLFGGGEAFF.

The chain carries TRBV9 and TRBJ2-7; possibly TRBD2 for D (5 bases). Germline CDR1 reads SGDLS; CDR2 reads YYNGEE. CDR3 length: 13 amino acids. V was trimmed by 3 bases and J by 4 bases, leaving 11 bases between them. This chain's CDR3 is CASSEGLKYEQYF. The CDR3 nucleotides read TGTGCCAGCAGCGAAGGACTGAAATACGAGCAGTACTTC.

This sequence joins TRBV29-1 and TRBJ2-7; TRBD1 is a possible D gene (7 bases). Trimming left V 1 base short and J 3 bases short, with 10 bases between. The CDR3 is 13 residues long. In germline, CDR1 is SQVTM, CDR2 ANQGSEA. CDR3 residues: CSVEGQGGYEQYF. The CDR3 bases are TGCAGCGTTGAAGGTCAGGGGGGCTACGAGCAGTACTTC.

This clonotype was detected many times. V usage is TRBV12-3 or TRBV12-4 and J usage is TRBJ2-3, with 13 nucleotides matching TRBD2. J was trimmed by 4 bases and V by 3 bases; bases with no gene match: 4. The CDR3 runs to 16 residues. The DNA for the CDR3 is TGTGCCAGCAGTTTCGGGACTAGCGGGGTAGCAGATACGCAGTATTTT. It encodes CASSFGTSGVADTQYF.

Points on this clonotype: At one end the junction does not follow the germline gene, possibly because of a read error. V gene TRBV3-1 combines with J gene TRBJ2-1, with 10 bases that match TRBD2. The germline V gene has CDR1 LGHDT and CDR2 YNNKEL (reference sequence). The CDR3 sequence is 15 residues long. CDR3 protein: CASSPSGGAYNEQLF. The CDR3 DNA is TGTGCCAGCAGCCCAAGCGGGGGGGCGTACAATGAGCAGCTCTTC.

This clonotype was recorded at least ten times. The chain links TRBV19 to TRBJ1-3; 9 bases agree with TRBD1. The CDR3 consists of 15 residues. V lost 5 bases and J lost 5; bases outside the gene matches: 7. Germline values: CDR1 LNHDA, CDR2 SQIVND (reference sequence). The CDR3 sequence is CASSLLQGARNTIYF. The CDR3 DNA sequence: TGTGCCAGTAGTCTTCTACAGGGGGCTAGAAACACCATATATTTT.

The chain employs TRBV5-6 and TRBJ2-7; TRBD2 matches 12 bases. The CDR3 has 18 residues. Trimming took 3 bases from V and 3 from J; bases not matched to a gene: 13. Germline values: CDR1 SGHDT, CDR2 YYEEEE. The CDR3 bases are TGTGCCAGCAGCTCGACTAGCGGGAGATCGGGTGTAGGCTACGAGCAGTACTTC. Amino acids: CASSSTSGRSGVGYEQYF.

The V gene is TRBV19, the J gene TRBJ2-1; possible D gene TRBD2, 6 bases. The CDR3 length is 11 residues. CDR1 and CDR2 (germline): LNHDA, SQIVND (reference sequence). V was shortened by 7 bases and J by 9 bases, with 10 bases between the two germline ends. The CDR3 bases are TGTGCCAGTAAGGAGGGGAGTGAGCAGTTCTTC. Its protein is CASKEGSEQFF.

The rearrangement uses TRBV4-1 and TRBJ1-2; D is unresolved. Trimming removed 2 bases from V and 2 bases from J, with 9 bases in between. The length of the CDR3 is 14 residues. Germline CDR1 and CDR2: MGHRA and YSYEKL. DNA of the CDR3: TGCGCCAGCAGCCAAACACAGAGAAACTATGGCTACACCTTC. It yields the protein CASSQTQRNYGYTF.

The CDR3 DNA sequence: TGTGCCAGCAGGCAGGGAGGGCATGAGCAGTTCTTC. It yields the protein CASRQGGHEQFF. The chain recombines TRBV2 with TRBJ2-1, with 7 bases fitting TRBD2. The germline V gene has CDR1 SNHLY and CDR2 FYNNEI. V shed 6 bases, J shed 8 bases, and the junction held 4 bases outside the gene matches. The CDR3 is made up of 12 amino acids.

The table lists this clonotype with many counts. The chain has TRBV2 and TRBJ2-1; D uncertain. Germline V gene sequence: CDR1 SNHLY, CDR2 FYNNEI. The CDR3 has 14 amino acids. The V and J ends lost 6 bases and 2 bases respectively, with 11 bases between them. The CDR3 sequence: CASRPTLTYNEQFF. As DNA, the CDR3 is TGTGCCAGCAGACCGACCCTTACCTACAATGAGCAGTTCTTC.

The chain links TRBV24-1 to TRBJ2-5, with 9 positions matching TRBD2. CDR1 is KGHDR and CDR2 is SFDVKD in the germline V gene. The CDR3 covers 16 residues. J gave up 3 bases and V 2 bases, and 6 bases lay outside the gene matches. The CDR3 DNA sequence: TGTGCCACCAGTGATTCGACGCGGGGGGGTGAAGAGACCCAGTACTTC. This codes for CATSDSTRGGEETQYF.

V usage is TRBV5-1 and J usage is TRBJ1-1; D remains unclear. Germline V lookup: CDR1 SGHRS, CDR2 YFSETQ. V dropped 5 bases and J dropped 1 base, with 9 bases sitting between them. This CDR3 is 13 amino acids long. The CDR3 sequence is CASSIATNTEAFF. Written as DNA, the CDR3 is TGCGCCAGCAGTATTGCGACGAACACTGAAGCTTTCTTT.

The CDR3 sequence is CSATGGNDEQYF. CDR3 DNA sequence: TGCAGTGCTACGGGAGGGAACGACGAGCAGTACTTC. The chain combines TRBV20-1 with TRBJ2-7; 8 bases line up with TRBD2. This CDR3 is built from 12 residues. Trimming removed 4 bases from V and 5 bases from J; junction bases left unmatched: 4. CDR1 and CDR2 from the germline V gene are DFQATT and SNEGSKA (reference sequence).

This clonotype was seen only a few times. The rearrangement uses TRBV7-9 and TRBJ1-4; 7 nucleotides line up with TRBD1. CDR1 SEHNR and CDR2 FQNEAQ come from the germline V gene (reference sequence). J gave up 11 bases and V 0 bases, and 6 bases lay outside the gene matches. The CDR3 contains 14 residues. CDR3 in DNA: TGTGCCAGCAGCTTAGCGGCAGGGGGGGAGAAACTGTTTTTT. This translates into CASSLAAGGEKLFF.

The V and J genes are TRBV5-1 and TRBJ1-6, with TRBD1 as a possible D gene (5 bases). The CDR3 sequence is 15 residues long. CDR1 is SGHRS and CDR2 is YFSETQ in the germline V gene. V was shortened by 4 bases and J by 7 bases, with 15 bases between the two germline ends. The CDR3 region is CASSRVGVSNSPLHF. In DNA, the CDR3 is TGCGCCAGCAGCCGGGTGGGGGTGAGCAATTCACCCCTCCACTTT.

This clonotype was detected only once. The chain joins TRBV7-3 to TRBJ2-5; D is unclear. The CDR3 has 14 amino acids. Germline assignment: CDR1 SGHTA and CDR2 FQGTGA. Trimming took off 4 bases at V and 5 bases at J, with 14 bases between the two ends. The CDR3 DNA reads as TGTGCCAGCAGCTCCGGACCCATAGGGGAGACCCAGTACTTC. The encoded protein is CASSSGPIGETQYF.

About this clonotype: At one boundary the junction diverges from the germline segment, which might be a read error. This sequence joins TRBV20-1 and TRBJ1-1; weak D call: TRBD1 (5 bases). This CDR3 has 13 amino acids. In germline, CDR1 is DFQATT, CDR2 SNEGSKA (reference sequence). The CDR3 bases are TGCAGTGCTGCAGGGACCGGACCCACTGGAGCTTTTTTT. Residues: CSAAGTGPTGAFF.

Comments on this clonotype: This could be a read error, since a much larger clone is one nucleotide away. This rearrangement joins TRBV19 to TRBJ2-7; no reliable D call. Germline CDR1 and CDR2: LNHDA and SQIVND (reference sequence). The V end lost 5 bases, the J end lost 9 bases, and 14 bases lay between the germline ends. The CDR3 consists of 12 residues. The CDR3: CASSVEGNGQYF. DNA for the CDR3: TGTGCCAGTAGTGTTGAAGGGAACGGGCAGTACTTC.

The chain links TRBV24-1 to TRBJ1-3; D ambiguous. V lost 0 bases, J lost 0 bases, and 5 bases lay in between. The CDR3 runs to 15 residues. CDR1 is KGHDR, CDR2 SFDVKD, per germline. The CDR3 DNA reads TGTGCCACCAGTGATTTGCACTTCTCTGGAAACACCATATATTTT. It encodes CATSDLHFSGNTIYF.

J is TRBJ2-7 and V is TRBV12-3 or TRBV12-4; TRBD1 is a possible D gene (6 bases). The ends were cut back, 6 bases at V and 4 bases at J, with 13 bases in the middle. The CDR3 contains 13 residues. The CDR3: CASRAGERYEQYF. As DNA, the CDR3 is TGTGCCAGCAGAGCAGGGGAGAGGTACGAGCAGTACTTC.

In regard to this clonotype: The junction does not match germline at one end; this may be a read error. The J gene is TRBJ1-2, the V gene TRBV5-1, with 8 bases lining up with TRBD1. The CDR3 length is 16 residues. CDR1 is SGHRS and CDR2 is YFSETQ in the germline V gene. CDR3 region: CASSLAATGVGYGYTF. CDR3 sequence (DNA): TGTGCCAGCAGCTTGGCCGCGACAGGGGTTGGATATGGCTACACCTTC.

This clonotype was observed a handful of times. V gene TRBV7-8 combines with J gene TRBJ1-1; D call uncertain. The germline V gene has CDR1 SGHVS and CDR2 FQNEAQ. Trimming pared 3 bases from V and 2 bases from J, leaving 7 bases between. The CDR3 runs 13 residues. Written as DNA, the CDR3 is TGTGCCAGCAGCTTGACCGCTAACACTGAAGCTTTCTTT. Amino acid sequence: CASSLTANTEAFF.